These 11 T cell receptor beta chains were sequenced from one sample in a study of blood T cell repertoires in COVID-19. Sequenced by immunoSEQ multiplex PCR; TCRdb stores in-frame clones only, minus some. Of about 220,000 clones listed, just over 85% are singletons. The sample comprised PBMCs or T cells enriched from blood (not recorded which). These receptors came from a woman aged 45-65 years with acute COVID-19.

The chain has TRBV6-6 and TRBJ2-7, with 11 nucleotides matching TRBD2. In germline, CDR1 is MNHNY, CDR2 SVGAGI (reference sequence). This CDR3 is built from 15 residues. Losses at the gene ends were 6 bases for V and 1 base for J; bases not matched to a gene: 5. The DNA of the CDR3 is TGTGCCAGCAGCCTCGGGACTAGCGGATCCTACGAGCAGTACTTC. The encoded protein is CASSLGTSGSYEQYF.

V gene TRBV18 combines with J gene TRBJ1-2; tentatively, D is TRBD1 (6 bases). V lost 8 bases, J lost 0 bases, and 13 bases lay in between. The CDR3 is made up of 14 amino acids. Germline V gene data show CDR1 as KGHSH and CDR2 as LQKENI. The CDR3 loop reads CASRPQGTNYGYTF. CDR3 bases: TGTGCCAGCCGCCCCCAGGGGACTAACTATGGCTACACCTTC. Together with reference TRBV18 and TRBJ1-2, the CDR3 gives the full variable domain: NAGVMQNPRHLVRRRGQEARLRCSPMKGHSHVYWYRQLPEEGLKFMVYLQKENIIDESGMPKERFSAEFPKEGPSILRIQQVVRGDSAAYFCASRPQGTNYGYTFGSGTRLTVV.

V usage is TRBV6-1 and J usage is TRBJ1-1; no clear D. The CDR3 has 14 amino acids. Germline loops: CDR1 MNHNS, CDR2 SASEGT. With 6 bases removed from V and 3 bases from J, the gap between germline ends came to 14 bases. The DNA of the CDR3 is TGTGCCAGCAGAGAGGGTAGGTCAGACACTGAAGCTTTCTTT. As protein: CASREGRSDTEAFF.

The chain employs TRBV7-8 and TRBJ1-5; weak D call: TRBD1 (5 bases). The CDR3 has 14 residues. V was pared by 6 bases and J by 6 bases, with 15 bases between. Per the germline V gene, CDR1 is SGHVS and CDR2 is FQNEAQ. The CDR3 here is CASSQIAGPQPQHF. Written as DNA, the CDR3 is TGTGCCAGCAGTCAAATCGCGGGGCCTCAGCCCCAGCATTTT.

The chain links TRBV28 to TRBJ1-4, with a weak D call TRBD1 (5 bases). Trimming took off 8 bases at V and 7 bases at J, with 14 bases between the two ends. The CDR3 consists of 13 residues. Germline CDR1 and CDR2: MDHEN and SYDVKM. DNA for the CDR3: TGTGCCAGCGTTGTGGGGGGAGGTGAAAAACTGTTTTTT. It translates to CASVVGGGEKLFF.

The chain links TRBV6-5 to TRBJ1-1; D may be TRBD1 (5 bases). The CDR3 has 14 amino acids. V was clipped by 4 bases and J by 3 bases, with 12 bases between them. Per the germline V gene, CDR1 is MNHEY and CDR2 is SVGAGI. The CDR3, as DNA: TGTGCCAGCAGTTCCACGGTAGGGGACACTGAAGCTTTCTTT. Protein: CASSSTVGDTEAFF.

CDR3 in amino acids: CASTGQGGIGELFF. CDR3 DNA sequence: TGTGCCAGCACCGGCCAAGGCGGTATCGGGGAGCTGTTTTTT. V is TRBV6-5 and J is TRBJ2-2; no clear D. This CDR3 has 14 amino acids. Trimming took off 7 bases at V and 7 bases at J, with 16 bases between the two ends. The germline V gene encodes CDR1 MNHEY and CDR2 SVGAGI.

The chain links TRBV28 to TRBJ1-5, with D perhaps TRBD1 (6 bases). Between the trimmed V and J ends, which lost 4 bases and 5 bases, there was a span of 12 bases. The length of the CDR3 is 14 residues. Germline loops: CDR1 MDHEN, CDR2 SYDVKM. The CDR3 region is CASSYRQVHQPQHF. The CDR3 nucleotides read TGTGCCAGCAGTTACAGACAGGTCCATCAGCCCCAGCATTTT. Variable domain in full (rest from reference TRBV28 and TRBJ1-5): DVKVTQSSRYLVKRTGEKVFLECVQDMDHENMFWYRQDPGLGLRLIYFSYDVKMKEKGDIPEGYSVSREKKERFSLILESASTNQTSMYLCASSYRQVHQPQHFGDGTRLSIL.

The V gene is TRBV27, the J gene TRBJ1-6; no firm D call. The CDR3 totals 14 residues. Germline V CDR1 and CDR2: MNHEY, SMNVEV (reference sequence). V was cut by 2 bases and J by 7 bases, with 9 bases left in between. Here the CDR3 reads CASSLMRWNSPLHF. In DNA, the CDR3 is TGTGCCAGCAGTTTAATGAGGTGGAATTCACCCCTCCACTTT.

J is TRBJ2-5 and V is TRBV5-4; D unclear. The V end was cut by 2 bases, the J end by 1 base, with 6 bases between. The CDR3 totals 13 residues. In germline, CDR1 is SGHNT, CDR2 YYREEE (reference sequence). The CDR3 spells CASSFFSQETQYF. CDR3 nucleotide sequence: TGTGCCAGCAGCTTTTTCTCCCAAGAGACCCAGTACTTC.

This chain links TRBV6-5 with TRBJ2-5, with D possibly being TRBD2 (6 bases). V was clipped by 3 bases and J by 5 bases, with 10 bases between them. This CDR3 is built from 13 residues. Germline V gene data show CDR1 as MNHEY and CDR2 as SVGAGI. Written as DNA, the CDR3 is TGTGCCAGCAGTTATGGAGGGCTGGAGACCCAGTACTTC. The encoded protein is CASSYGGLETQYF.